The 9 T cell receptor beta chains reported below all come from one sample, sequenced in a study of T cells in Graves' hyperthyroidism and ophthalmopathy. Amplified TCR beta CDR3 regions derived from RNA transcripts. An initial round of RT-PCR targeting the TCR CDR3 relied on the HTBI primer set. TCRdb processed the multiplex PCR reads anew with MiXCR; each CDR3 protein has one entry. The sample includes about 620,000 distinct CDR3 sequences, 16% of them seen just once. Material: blood. Receptors were obtained from a woman aged 25 to 45 with Graves' hyperthyroidism.

With regard to this clonotype: The junction departs from the called germline gene at one end, perhaps through a read error. This chain links TRBV27 with TRBJ1-6, with 8 nucleotides matching TRBD1. Germline assignment: CDR1 MNHEY and CDR2 SMNVEV (reference sequence). The CDR3 sequence is 14 residues long. The chain's CDR3 is CASSWTGHNSPLDF. The CDR3 coding sequence is TGTGCCAGCAGCTGGACAGGGCATAATTCACCCCTCGACTTT.

There are many counts of this clonotype. The chain is built from TRBV7-9 and TRBJ2-7, with 8 nucleotides matching TRBD1. The V segment lost 0 bases and the J segment 3 bases; nucleotides outside the gene matches: 7. Germline CDR1 reads SEHNR; CDR2 reads FQNEAQ (reference sequence). This CDR3 region has 16 residues. The CDR3 loop reads CASSLARGTGIYEQYF. The CDR3 nucleotides are TGTGCCAGCAGCTTAGCGCGTGGGACAGGTATCTACGAGCAGTACTTC.

This clonotype came up a few times. The CDR3 sequence: CASSMGGYSNQPQHF. The CDR3 DNA follows: TGTGCCAGTAGTATGGGGGGTTATAGCAATCAGCCCCAGCATTTT. The chain links TRBV19 to TRBJ1-5; TRBD1 is a possible D gene (5 bases). V was cut by 3 bases and J by 0 bases, with 9 bases left in between. The CDR3 loop spans 15 amino acids. CDR1 is LNHDA and CDR2 is SQIVND in the germline V gene (reference sequence).

This clonotype was counted only a few times. The CDR3 sequence: CASSLGFINTEAFF. The CDR3 DNA reads as TGCGCCAGCAGCTTGGGATTCATTAACACTGAAGCTTTCTTT. The chain is built from TRBV5-1 and TRBJ1-1; D call uncertain. The CDR3 has 14 residues. Germline-derived CDR1 and CDR2 are SGHRS and YFSETQ. The V end was cut by 0 bases, the J end by 2 bases, with 8 bases between. Filled out from reference TRBV5-1 and TRBJ1-1, the complete variable domain reads KAGVTQTPRYLIKTRGQQVTLSCSPISGHRSVSWYQQTPGQGLQFLFEYFSETQRNKGNFPGRFSGRQFSNSRSEMNVSTLELGDSALYLCASSLGFINTEAFFGQGTRLTVV.

CDR3 loop: CASSTWTGGLQYF. The CDR3 nucleotides are TGCGCCAGCAGCACCTGGACAGGGGGGTTGCAGTACTTC. V and J are TRBV5-1 and TRBJ2-7, with TRBD1 matching 10 bases. This CDR3 has 13 amino acids. Germline V gives CDR1 SGHRS, CDR2 YFSETQ. V dropped 4 bases and J dropped 9; count of bases not matched to a gene: 7.

This clonotype has at least ten counts. The chain links TRBV12-3 or TRBV12-4 to TRBJ2-5; tentative D call: TRBD1 (8 bases). The germline V and J ends were trimmed by 5 bases and 3 bases, with 13 bases remaining between them. This CDR3 has 14 residues. The CDR3 DNA reads as TGTGCCAGCAGTCGAACAGGGGGGGAAGAGACCCAGTACTTC. It codes for CASSRTGGEETQYF.

The sample holds a few counts of this clonotype. J is TRBJ2-3 and V is TRBV4-2; D perhaps matches TRBD2 (5 bases). V was clipped by 6 bases and J by 2 bases, with 15 bases between them. The CDR3 contains 15 residues. Germline V gene data show CDR1 as LGHNA and CDR2 as YNFKEQ. Here the CDR3 reads CASRPTSGLTDTQYF. In nucleotides, the CDR3 is TGTGCCAGCAGACCTACTAGTGGACTCACAGATACGCAGTATTTT.

The chain combines TRBV7-2 with TRBJ1-3; maybe TRBD1 (6 bases). This CDR3 contains 16 residues. Between the trimmed V and J ends, which lost 4 bases and 4 bases, there was a span of 17 bases. Germline V lookup: CDR1 SGHTA, CDR2 FQGNSA. In nucleotides, the CDR3 is TGTGCCAGCAGCTCTGGGGGGGGGCAGAGAGGAAACACCATATATTTT. Residues: CASSSGGGQRGNTIYF. The full variable domain, in which reference TRBV7-2 and TRBJ1-3 provide the parts outside the CDR3, is GAGVSQSPSNKVTEKGKDVELRCDPISGHTALYWYRQSLGQGLEFLIYFQGNSAPDKSGLPSDRFSAERTGGSVSTLTIQRTQQEDSAVYLCASSSGGGQRGNTIYFGEGSWLTVV.

This chain connects TRBV20-1 to TRBJ2-5; the match to TRBD2 covers 10 bases. Germline trimming cut 3 bases from V and 7 bases from J; bases unmatched to any gene: 11. Germline CDR1 and CDR2: DFQATT and SNEGSKA (reference sequence). This CDR3 comprises 15 residues. This CDR3 is CSASSSGRSWGTQYF. The CDR3 DNA sequence: TGCAGTGCTAGTTCTAGCGGGAGAAGTTGGGGGACCCAGTACTTC.